This TCR beta chain derives from a study of human T cells and chemical hapten exposure. Germline assignment: CDR1 DFQATT and CDR2 SNEGSKA (reference sequence). Trimming pared 5 bases from V and 4 bases from J, leaving 14 bases between. The CDR3 runs to 14 residues. Time point described: patch test 1, 2 weeks after DPC sensitization. Noted treatment: therapeutic diphenylcyclopropenone sensitization with weekly scalp DPC. Sample donors consisted of patients with alopecia, aged 18 to 70 years, who were suitable for DPC. Study conclusions and caveats: Counts of expanded TCRs at PT1 were positively correlated with patch test score. Sensitizing to DPC left TCRs with a frequency above 1 in 1000 unaltered.

Authors' analysis steps: Sampled TCR counts reached a median of roughly 100,000 per sample, with values ranging from roughly 20,000 to 700,000. Via MiXCR, TCRdb re-called the RACE reads, giving one row per CDR3 protein. The V and J calls and clone size come from TCRdb's table, not from the authors' own analysis. The sample holds about 360,000 distinct CDR3 sequences, about 4.8% seen once. This clonotype was picked up many times. Antigen unknown. This chain links TRBV20-1 with TRBJ2-2; D tentatively reads TRBD1 or TRBD2 (5 bases each). The clonotype comes from a woman between 45 and 65 years old with alopecia areata. Some clones in this sample may be carry-over from other donors' samples. The specimen comprised whole blood, sampled in connection with sensitization to the hapten diphenylcyclopropenone (DPC). CDR3 in amino acids: CSAVRDPITGELFF. The CDR3 coding sequence is TGCAGTGCTGTCCGGGACCCAATCACCGGGGAGCTGTTTTTT.